This T cell receptor (beta chain) was recorded in a study of blood T cell repertoires in COVID-19. This table comes from immunoSEQ multiplex PCR, and its TCRdb copy is limited to in-frame clones, with some not included. This sample has approximately 290,000 clones, with approximately 91% found just once. CDR1 and CDR2 (germline): SGHAT, FQNNGV. The CDR3 has 15 amino acids. The germline V and J ends were trimmed by 4 bases and 2 bases, with 14 bases remaining between them. Input material: peripheral blood. This TCR came from a woman in her 30s with COVID-19, enrolled during active disease. The chain has TRBV11-2 and TRBJ2-5; possibly TRBD2 for D (6 bases). The CDR3 sequence is CASSSQWAGQETQYF. For the CDR3, the DNA is TGTGCCAGCAGCTCGCAGTGGGCGGGACAAGAGACCCAGTACTTC.